This TCR beta chain stems from a study of blood T cell repertoires in COVID-19. About the study: The origin of the acute and convalescent COVID-19 samples was the United States, Italy and Spain.

Seattle patient enrollment occurred during active infection, with longitudinal follow-up thereafter. In the original processing: Reference gene primer amplification in the assay estimated nucleated cell counts. Using immunoSEQ multiplex PCR, the repertoire was profiled, and TCRdb retains in-frame clones only, with some absent. V and J calls and clone size are given by that table; D and trimming were obtained from the DNA. The table lists over 200,000 clones, 90% of them singletons, with roughly 2.6% in the top ten. The source of this sequence is a man younger than 40 with COVID-19, enrolled during active disease. Source material: peripheral blood.

The CDR3 sequence: CASSLPMGTGWGYTF. The CDR3 DNA is TGTGCCAGCAGCTTACCAATGGGGACAGGGTGGGGCTACACCTTC. J is TRBJ1-2 and V is TRBV11-2; 9 bases match TRBD1. With V trimmed by 2 bases and J by 8 bases, 9 bases remained unmatched. From germline, CDR1 is SGHAT and CDR2 FQNNGV. The CDR3 totals 15 residues.